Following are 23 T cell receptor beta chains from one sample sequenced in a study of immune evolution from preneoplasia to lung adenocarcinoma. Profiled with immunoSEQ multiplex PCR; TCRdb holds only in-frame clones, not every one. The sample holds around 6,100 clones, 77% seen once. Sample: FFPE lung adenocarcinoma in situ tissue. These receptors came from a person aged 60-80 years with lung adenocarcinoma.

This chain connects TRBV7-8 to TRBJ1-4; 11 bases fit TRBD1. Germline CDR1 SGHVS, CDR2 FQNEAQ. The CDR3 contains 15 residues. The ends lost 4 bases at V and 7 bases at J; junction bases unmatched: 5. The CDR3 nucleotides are TGTGCCAGCAGCTCGGACAGGGGGCGCGGTGAAAAACTGTTTTTT. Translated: CASSSDRGRGEKLFF.

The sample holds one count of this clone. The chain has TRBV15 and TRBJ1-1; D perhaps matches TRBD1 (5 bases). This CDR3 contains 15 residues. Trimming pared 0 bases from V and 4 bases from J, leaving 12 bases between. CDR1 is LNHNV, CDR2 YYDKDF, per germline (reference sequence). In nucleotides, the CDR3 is TGTGCCACCAGCAGAGATCCCAGGGCTGGCACTGAAGCTTTCTTT. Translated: CATSRDPRAGTEAFF.

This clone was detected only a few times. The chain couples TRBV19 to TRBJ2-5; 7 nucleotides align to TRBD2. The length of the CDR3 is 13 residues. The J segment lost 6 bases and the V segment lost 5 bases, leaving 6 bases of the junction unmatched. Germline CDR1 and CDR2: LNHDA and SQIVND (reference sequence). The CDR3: CASSLGGMKTQYF. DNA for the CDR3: TGTGCCAGTAGTTTGGGAGGGATGAAGACCCAGTACTTC.

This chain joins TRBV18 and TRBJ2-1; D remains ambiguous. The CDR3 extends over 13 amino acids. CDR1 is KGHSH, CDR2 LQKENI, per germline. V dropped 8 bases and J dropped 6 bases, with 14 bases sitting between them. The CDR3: CASAEVVSNEQFF. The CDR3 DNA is TGTGCCAGCGCCGAAGTGGTAAGCAATGAGCAGTTCTTC.

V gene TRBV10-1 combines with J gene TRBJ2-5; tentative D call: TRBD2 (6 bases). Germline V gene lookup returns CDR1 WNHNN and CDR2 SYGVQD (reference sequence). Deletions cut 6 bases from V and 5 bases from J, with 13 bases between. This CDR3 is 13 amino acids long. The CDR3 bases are TGCGCCAGCAGCCGCGGGGATGGGGAGACCCAGTACTTC. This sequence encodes CASSRGDGETQYF.

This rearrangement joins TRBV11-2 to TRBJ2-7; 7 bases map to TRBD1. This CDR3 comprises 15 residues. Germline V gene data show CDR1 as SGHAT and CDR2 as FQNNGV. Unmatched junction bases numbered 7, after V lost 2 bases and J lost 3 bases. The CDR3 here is CASSLTWAGGYEQYF. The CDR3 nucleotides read TGTGCCAGCAGCTTAACTTGGGCAGGGGGCTACGAGCAGTACTTC.

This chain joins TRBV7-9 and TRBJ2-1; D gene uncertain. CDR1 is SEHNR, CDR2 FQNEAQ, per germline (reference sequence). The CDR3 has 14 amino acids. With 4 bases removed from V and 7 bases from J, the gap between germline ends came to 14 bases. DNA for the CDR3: TGTGCCAGCAGCTCTTCAACTACCAAGAATGAGCAGTTCTTC. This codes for CASSSSTTKNEQFF.

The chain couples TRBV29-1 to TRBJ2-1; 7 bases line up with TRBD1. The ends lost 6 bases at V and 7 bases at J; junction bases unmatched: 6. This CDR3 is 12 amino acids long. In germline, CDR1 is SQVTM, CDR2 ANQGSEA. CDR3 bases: TGCAGCGTCTCGGACAGGAGGAATGAGCAGTTCTTC. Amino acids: CSVSDRRNEQFF.

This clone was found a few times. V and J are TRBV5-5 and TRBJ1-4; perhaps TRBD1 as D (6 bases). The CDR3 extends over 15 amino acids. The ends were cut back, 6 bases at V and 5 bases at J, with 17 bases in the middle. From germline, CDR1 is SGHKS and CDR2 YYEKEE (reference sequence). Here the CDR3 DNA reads TGTGCCAGCACCAAAATGGGGGCAGGGAATGAAAAACTGTTTTTT. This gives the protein CASTKMGAGNEKLFF.

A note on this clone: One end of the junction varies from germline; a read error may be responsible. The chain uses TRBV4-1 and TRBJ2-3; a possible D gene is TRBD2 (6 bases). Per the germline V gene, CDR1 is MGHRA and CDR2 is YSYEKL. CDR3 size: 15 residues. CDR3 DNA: TGCGCCAGCAGCCCCCGCACGGGAGAAGAGATACGCAGTGACTTT. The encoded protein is CASSPRTGEEIRSDF.

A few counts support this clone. As DNA, the CDR3 is TGTGCCAGCAGCCGGGAGGGCCGGACAGGGGGAAGCTCCTATAATTCACCCCTCCACTTT. Its translation is CASSREGRTGGSSYNSPLHF. The chain uses TRBV4-2 and TRBJ1-6; 10 nucleotides agree with TRBD1. The length of the CDR3 is 20 residues. Germline V CDR1 and CDR2: LGHNA, YNFKEQ. Losses at the gene ends were 4 bases for V and 0 bases for J; bases not matched to a gene: 12.

The CDR3 DNA reads as TGTGCCAGCAGCCTGATGCGCGGGGAGCTGTTTTTT. This gives the protein CASSLMRGELFF. This rearrangement joins TRBV7-3 to TRBJ2-2; no definite D call. The CDR3 totals 12 residues. Looked up from germline, CDR1 is SGHTA and CDR2 is FQGTGA. Trimming stripped 5 bases from V and 7 bases from J, with 8 bases between.

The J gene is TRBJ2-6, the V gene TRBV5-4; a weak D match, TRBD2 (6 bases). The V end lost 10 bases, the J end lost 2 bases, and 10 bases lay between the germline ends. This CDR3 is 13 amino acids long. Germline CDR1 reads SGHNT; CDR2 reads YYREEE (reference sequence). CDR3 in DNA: TGTGCCGGCGGCGGGGCTGGGGCCAACGTCCTGACTTTC. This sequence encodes CAGGGAGANVLTF.

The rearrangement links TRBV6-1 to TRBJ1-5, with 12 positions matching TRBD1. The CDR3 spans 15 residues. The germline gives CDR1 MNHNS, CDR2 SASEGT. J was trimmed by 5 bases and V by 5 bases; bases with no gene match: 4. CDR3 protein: CASSSRDRGHQPQHF. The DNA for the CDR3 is TGTGCCAGCAGTTCCCGGGACAGGGGGCATCAGCCCCAGCATTTT.

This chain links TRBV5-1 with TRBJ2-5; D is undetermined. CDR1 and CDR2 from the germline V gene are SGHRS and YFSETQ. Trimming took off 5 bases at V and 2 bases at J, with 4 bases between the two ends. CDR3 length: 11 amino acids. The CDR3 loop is CASRLQETQYF. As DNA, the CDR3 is TGCGCCAGCAGGTTACAAGAGACCCAGTACTTC.

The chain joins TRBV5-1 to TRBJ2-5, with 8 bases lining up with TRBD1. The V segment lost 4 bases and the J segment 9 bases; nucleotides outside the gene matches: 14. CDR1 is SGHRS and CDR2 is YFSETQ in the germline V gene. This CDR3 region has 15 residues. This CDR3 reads CASSPGQEVQWAQYF. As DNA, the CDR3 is TGCGCCAGCAGCCCGGGACAGGAGGTACAGTGGGCCCAGTACTTC.

The CDR3 DNA reads as TGTGCCAGTAGCCATACCCGGGGAGCTGAAGCTTTCTTT. Encoded protein: CASSHTRGAEAFF. The J gene is TRBJ1-1, the V gene TRBV19, with unresolved D. V was shortened by 6 bases and J by 6 bases, with 14 bases between the two germline ends. CDR3 length: 13 amino acids. Per germline, CDR1 LNHDA and CDR2 SQIVND (reference sequence).

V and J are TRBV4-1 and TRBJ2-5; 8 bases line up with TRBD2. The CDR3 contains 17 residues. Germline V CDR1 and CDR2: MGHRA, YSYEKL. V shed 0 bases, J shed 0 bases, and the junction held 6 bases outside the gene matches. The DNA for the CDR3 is TGCGCCAGCAGCCAAGAGCCCTTAGCGGGAAACCAAGAGACCCAGTACTTC. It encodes CASSQEPLAGNQETQYF.

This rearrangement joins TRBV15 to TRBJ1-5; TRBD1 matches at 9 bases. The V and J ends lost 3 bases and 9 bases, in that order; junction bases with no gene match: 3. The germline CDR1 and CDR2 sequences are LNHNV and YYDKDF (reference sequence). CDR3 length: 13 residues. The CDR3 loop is CATSRDRGAPQHF. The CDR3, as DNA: TGTGCCACCAGCAGGGACAGGGGAGCGCCCCAGCATTTT.

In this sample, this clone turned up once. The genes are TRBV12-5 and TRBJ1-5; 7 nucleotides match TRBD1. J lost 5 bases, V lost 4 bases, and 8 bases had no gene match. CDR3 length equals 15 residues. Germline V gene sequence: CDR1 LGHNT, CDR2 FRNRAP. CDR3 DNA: TGTGCTAGTGGTTCGACGACAGGGTGGGATCAGCCCCAGCATTTT. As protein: CASGSTTGWDQPQHF.

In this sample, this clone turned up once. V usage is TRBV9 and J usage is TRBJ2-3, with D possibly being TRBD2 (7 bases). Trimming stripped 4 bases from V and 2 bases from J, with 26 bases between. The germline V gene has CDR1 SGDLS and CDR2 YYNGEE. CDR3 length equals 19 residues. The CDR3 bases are TGTGCCAGCAGCCTCAGAGGTGGGGGGGCCGGATCTCACACAGATACGCAGTATTTT. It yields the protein CASSLRGGGAGSHTDTQYF.

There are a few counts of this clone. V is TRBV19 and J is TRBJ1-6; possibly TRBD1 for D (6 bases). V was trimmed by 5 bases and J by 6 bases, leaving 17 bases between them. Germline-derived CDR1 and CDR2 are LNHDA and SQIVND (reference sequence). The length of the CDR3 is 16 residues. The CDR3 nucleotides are TGTGCCAGTAGTCCCACACAGGGTAATGGTAATTCACCCCTCCACTTT. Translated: CASSPTQGNGNSPLHF.

In nucleotides, the CDR3 is TGTGCCAGCAGGGTGGACAGGGGTTACACTGAAGCTTTCTTT. This encodes CASRVDRGYTEAFF. The chain joins TRBV6-5 to TRBJ1-1; TRBD1 agrees at 9 bases. From germline, CDR1 is MNHEY and CDR2 SVGAGI. The trim removed 6 bases at V and 3 bases at J, leaving 5 bases unmatched. CDR3 size: 14 residues.